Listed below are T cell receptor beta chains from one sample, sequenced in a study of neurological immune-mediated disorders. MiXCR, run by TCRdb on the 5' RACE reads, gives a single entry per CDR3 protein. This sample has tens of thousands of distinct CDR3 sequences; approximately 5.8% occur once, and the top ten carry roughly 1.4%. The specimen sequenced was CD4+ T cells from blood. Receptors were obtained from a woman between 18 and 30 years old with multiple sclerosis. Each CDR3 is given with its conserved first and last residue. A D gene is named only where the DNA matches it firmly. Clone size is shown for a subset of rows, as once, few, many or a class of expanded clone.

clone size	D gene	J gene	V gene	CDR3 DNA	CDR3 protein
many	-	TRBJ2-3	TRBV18	TGTGCCAGCTCCCCGTCGGATACGCAGTATTTT	CASSPSDTQYF
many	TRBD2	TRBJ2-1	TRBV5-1	TGCGCCAGCAGCTTGGCAGGACTAGCGGGGGGCCAAGGTGAGCAGTTCTTC	CASSLAGLAGGQGEQFF
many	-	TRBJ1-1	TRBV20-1	TGCAGTGCTAGAGACCCGAAAAAGAACACTGAAGCTTTCTTT	CSARDPKKNTEAFF
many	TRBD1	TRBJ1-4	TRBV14	TGTGCCAGCAGCCAAGAAAGGACAGGCCGAGAAAAACTGTTTTTT	CASSQERTGREKLFF
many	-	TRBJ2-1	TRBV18	TGTGCCAGCTCGGCCGAAGGGGCAAGCTCCTACAATGAGCAGTTCTTC	CASSAEGASSYNEQFF
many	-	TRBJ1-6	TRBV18	TGTGCCAGCTCAAAACAGAATTCACCCCTCCACTTT	CASSKQNSPLHF
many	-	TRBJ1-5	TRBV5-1	TGCGCCAGCAGCTTGGTACAGAGGCAGCCCCAGCATTTT	CASSLVQRQPQHF
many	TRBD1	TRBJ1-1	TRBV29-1	TGCAGCTCGGGACAGCAGAACACTGAAGCTTTCTTT	CSSGQQNTEAFF
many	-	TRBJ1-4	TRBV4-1	TGCGCCAGCAGCCAGCAAATAGGACGTGGTGAAAAACTGTTTTTT	CASSQQIGRGEKLFF
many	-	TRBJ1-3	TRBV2	TGTGCCAGCAGTGAGGAGGGTGGTGGCTCTGGAAACACCATATATTTT	CASSEEGGGSGNTIYF
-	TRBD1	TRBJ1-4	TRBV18	TGTGCCAGCTCACCATTTGGGACAGAGAATGAAAAACTGTTTTTT	CASSPFGTENEKLFF
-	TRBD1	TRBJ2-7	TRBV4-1	TGCGCCAGCAGCCTTGGGACAGGGGGCTCCTACGAGCAGTACTTC	CASSLGTGGSYEQYF
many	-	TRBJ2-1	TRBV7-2	TGTGCCAGCAGCTTGAAACTAGGGGGGCACAATGAGCAGTTCTTC	CASSLKLGGHNEQFF
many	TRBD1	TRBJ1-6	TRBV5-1	TGCGCCAGCAGCTCGGGACAGGGAAATTCACCCCTCCACTTT	CASSSGQGNSPLHF
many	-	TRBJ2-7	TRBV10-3	TGTGCCATCAGTGAGTCGGTTGGCGAGCAGTACTTC	CAISESVGEQYF
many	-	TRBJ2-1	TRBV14	TGTGCCAGCAGCCAAGTCGGACATAGCTCCTACAATGAGCAGTTCTTC	CASSQVGHSSYNEQFF
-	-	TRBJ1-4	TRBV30	TGTGCCTGGAGTGTACCTGGGATCGCCCCCTCACGTTTT	CAWSVPGIAPSRF
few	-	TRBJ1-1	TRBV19	TGTGCCAGTAGTACCCCCTGGCCTCACCGGATGGGCACTGAAGCTTTCTTT	CASSTPWPHRMGTEAFF
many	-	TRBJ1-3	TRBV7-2	TGTGCCAGCAGCCCACAAGGAGTACCGATCTCTGGAAACACCATATATTTT	CASSPQGVPISGNTIYF
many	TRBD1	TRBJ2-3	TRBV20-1	TGCAGTGCTGATAGACAGGGTAAACGAACAGATACGCAGTATTTT	CSADRQGKRTDTQYF
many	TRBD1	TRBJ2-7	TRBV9	TGTGCCAGCAGCCCCGGACAGGGTGTCGAGCAGTACTTC	CASSPGQGVEQYF
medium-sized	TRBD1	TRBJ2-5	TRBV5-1	TGCGCCAGCAGCCAACTCGGGACAGGAGGGCAAGAGACCCAGTACTTC	CASSQLGTGGQETQYF
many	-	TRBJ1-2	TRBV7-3	TGTGCCAGCAGCTTAGCGGACGGAGCGCGCTACACCTTC	CASSLADGARYTF
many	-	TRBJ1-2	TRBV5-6	TGTGCCAGCAGCTTGGGACGGCGGAGCCTCGGCTACACCTTC	CASSLGRRSLGYTF
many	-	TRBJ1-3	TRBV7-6	TGTGCCAGCACCTGGGGAGGGGGGCCCTCTGGAAACACCATATATTTT	CASTWGGGPSGNTIYF
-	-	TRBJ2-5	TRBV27	TGTGCCAGCAGTTTAAGGGTCGAGACCCAGTACTTC	CASSLRVETQYF
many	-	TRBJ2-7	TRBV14	TGTGCCAGCAGCCAACTCGGGACAAAAACCTACGAGCAGTACTTC	CASSQLGTKTYEQYF
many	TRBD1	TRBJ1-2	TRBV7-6	TGTGCCAGCAGCCCTGGACAGGGTAGGGGCTACACCTTC	CASSPGQGRGYTF
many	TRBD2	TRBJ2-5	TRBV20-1	TGCAGTGCTAGACCTCCTAAGAGGGAGGGGGAGACCCAGTACTTC	CSARPPKREGETQYF
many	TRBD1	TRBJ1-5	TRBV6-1	TGTGCCAGCACCCGAAACCCCGGGACAGGACGGGGGGCCCAGCATTTT	CASTRNPGTGRGAQHF
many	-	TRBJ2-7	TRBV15	TGTGCCACCAGCAGGACGGGGTTATCCTACGAGCAGTACTTC	CATSRTGLSYEQYF
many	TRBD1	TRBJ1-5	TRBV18	TGTGCCAGCTCACCCTCGGACAGGGACAATCAGCCCCAGCATTTT	CASSPSDRDNQPQHF
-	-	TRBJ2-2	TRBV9	TGTGCCAGCGCGAAGAATACAGGACCCGGGGAGCTGTTTTTT	CASAKNTGPGELFF
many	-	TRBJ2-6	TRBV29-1	TGCAGCGTAAGGGAAAACTCTGGGGCCAACGTCCTGACTTTC	CSVRENSGANVLTF
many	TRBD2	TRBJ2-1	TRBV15	TGTGCCACCAGCAGAGCTGAGCGGGGGAGCTCCTACAATGAGCAGTTCTTC	CATSRAERGSSYNEQFF
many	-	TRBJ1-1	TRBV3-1	TGTGCCAGCAGCCAAATTGGGCCGAACACTGAAGCTTTCTTT	CASSQIGPNTEAFF
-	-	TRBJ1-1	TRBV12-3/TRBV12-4	TGTGCCAGCAGTTTTACAGGGTCCCAAGCTTTCTTT	CASSFTGSQAFF
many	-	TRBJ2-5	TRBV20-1	TGCAGTGCTAGCTCACAAGAGACCCAGTACTTC	CSASSQETQYF
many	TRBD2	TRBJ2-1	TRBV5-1	TGCGCCAGCAGGGGGACTAGCGGGAGGGCCGGTGGCAATGAGCAGTTCTTC	CASRGTSGRAGGNEQFF
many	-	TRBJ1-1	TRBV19	TGTGCCAGTAGTATAGATCCAGGGTTGAACACTGAAGCTTTCTTT	CASSIDPGLNTEAFF
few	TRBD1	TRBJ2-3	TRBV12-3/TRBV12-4	TGTGCCAGCAGTCCGGACAGGGTGGGGATGGGTACGCAGTATTTT	CASSPDRVGMGTQYF
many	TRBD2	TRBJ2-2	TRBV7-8	TGTGCCAGCAGCCCCAAGTTCTGGGGCGGGAGGGCTCCTTTGGGGACCGGGGAGCTGTTTTTT	CASSPKFWGGRAPLGTGELFF